This is a list of T cell receptor beta chains from one sample in a study of shared clonotypes between healthy human individuals. The protocol was immunoSEQ multiplex PCR, while the TCRdb copy is restricted to in-frame clones and leaves out a portion. The sample yields under 350,000 clones, around 90% seen once. The sample consisted of memory CD8+ T cells sorted from blood. The receptor set was obtained from a young man in good health. CDR3s include the opening cysteine and the closing phenylalanine or tryptophan. D genes are given only for firm matches. Not every row has a clone size; where given, it reads once, few, many or a size class.

v_call: TRBV7-9
j_call: TRBJ2-7
d_call: .
clone_size: .
cdr3_nt: TGTGCCAGCAGCTTAGCTTCAGACGAGCAGTACTTC
cdr3_aa: CASSLASDEQYF

v_call: TRBV7-9
j_call: TRBJ2-3
d_call: .
clone_size: .
cdr3_nt: TGTGCCAGCAGCTTAGGAGACGGCGCAGATACGCAGTATTTT
cdr3_aa: CASSLGDGADTQYF

v_call: TRBV5-6
j_call: TRBJ1-2
d_call: .
clone_size: .
cdr3_nt: TGTGCCAGCAGCTTGGGAGGGGAGGGCTACACCTTC
cdr3_aa: CASSLGGEGYTF

v_call: TRBV9
j_call: TRBJ1-2
d_call: .
clone_size: .
cdr3_nt: TGTGCCAGCAGCGTAGCACCTGGCGACTATGGCTACACCTTC
cdr3_aa: CASSVAPGDYGYTF

v_call: TRBV7-8
j_call: TRBJ1-3
d_call: TRBD1
clone_size: .
cdr3_nt: TGTGCCAGCAGCTTAGATCAGAGGGGGACAGGCGGAAACACCATATATTTT
cdr3_aa: CASSLDQRGTGGNTIYF

v_call: TRBV7-8
j_call: TRBJ1-3
d_call: .
clone_size: .
cdr3_nt: TGTGCCAGCAGCCCTTCGCCGGGAGTCTCTGGAAACACCATATATTTT
cdr3_aa: CASSPSPGVSGNTIYF

v_call: TRBV4-1
j_call: TRBJ2-5
d_call: TRBD2
clone_size: few
cdr3_nt: TGCGCCAGCAGCCAAGGACCAGGAGCGGGGAGACAAGAGACCCAGTACTTC
cdr3_aa: CASSQGPGAGRQETQYF

v_call: TRBV15
j_call: TRBJ1-1
d_call: .
clone_size: once
cdr3_nt: TGTGCCACCAGCAGAGTACTTGACAAGACTGAAGCTTTCTTT
cdr3_aa: CATSRVLDKTEAFF

v_call: TRBV4-1
j_call: TRBJ1-4
d_call: .
clone_size: once
cdr3_nt: TGCGCCAGCAGCCCGGGGCTCAGGAGAGAAAAACTGTTTTTT
cdr3_aa: CASSPGLRREKLFF

v_call: TRBV27
j_call: TRBJ2-7
d_call: .
clone_size: .
cdr3_nt: TGTGCCAGCGGGGGGGGCGGGCCCTACGAGCAGTACTTC
cdr3_aa: CASGGGGPYEQYF

v_call: TRBV6-5
j_call: TRBJ1-5
d_call: .
clone_size: .
cdr3_nt: TGTGCCAGCAGTTACTCGGGTGGGCCAAATCAGCCCCAGCATTTT
cdr3_aa: CASSYSGGPNQPQHF

v_call: TRBV28
j_call: TRBJ1-2
d_call: .
clone_size: .
cdr3_nt: TGTGCCAGCAGTTTCAGGTCCACGCCAACTAACTATGGCTACACCTTC
cdr3_aa: CASSFRSTPTNYGYTF

v_call: TRBV19
j_call: TRBJ2-7
d_call: .
clone_size: .
cdr3_nt: TGTGCCAGTAGTATCAGAGACTCCTACGAGCAGTACTTC
cdr3_aa: CASSIRDSYEQYF

v_call: TRBV6-5
j_call: TRBJ1-1
d_call: .
clone_size: once
cdr3_nt: TGTGCCAGCAGTTACTCGGGGCGCAAAGCTTTCTTT
cdr3_aa: CASSYSGRKAFF

v_call: TRBV7-9
j_call: TRBJ1-1
d_call: .
clone_size: .
cdr3_nt: TGTGCCAGCAGCCCGACAACACCGCTTAAGGGGAGCCTGAACACTGAAGCTTTCTTT
cdr3_aa: CASSPTTPLKGSLNTEAFF

v_call: TRBV5-1
j_call: TRBJ1-2
d_call: TRBD1
clone_size: .
cdr3_nt: TGCGCCAGCAGCCCGGGACAGGGTACCCCTAACTATGGCTACACCTTC
cdr3_aa: CASSPGQGTPNYGYTF

v_call: TRBV7-9
j_call: TRBJ2-5
d_call: .
clone_size: once
cdr3_nt: TGTGCCAGCAGCTTACATAGGGAAGAGACCCAGTACTTC
cdr3_aa: CASSLHREETQYF

v_call: TRBV4-3
j_call: TRBJ1-3
d_call: .
clone_size: once
cdr3_nt: TGCGCCAGCAGCCAAGATGAGGTATTCTCTGGAAACACCATATATTTT
cdr3_aa: CASSQDEVFSGNTIYF

v_call: TRBV28
j_call: TRBJ2-7
d_call: .
clone_size: .
cdr3_nt: TGTGCCAGCAGTCCTCAACAGGGAAAGTACGAGCAGTACTTC
cdr3_aa: CASSPQQGKYEQYF

v_call: TRBV6-5
j_call: TRBJ2-1
d_call: .
clone_size: .
cdr3_nt: TGTGCCAGCAGTTACTCGACGCAGGGTGAGCAGTTCTTC
cdr3_aa: CASSYSTQGEQFF

v_call: TRBV2
j_call: TRBJ1-5
d_call: TRBD1
clone_size: once
cdr3_nt: TGTGCCAGCGGGGGACAGGGGAATCAGCCCCAGCATTTT
cdr3_aa: CASGGQGNQPQHF

v_call: TRBV27
j_call: TRBJ1-1
d_call: TRBD1
clone_size: .
cdr3_nt: TGTGCCAGCAGTTCGACAGGGGCTAACACTGAAGCTTTCTTT
cdr3_aa: CASSSTGANTEAFF

v_call: TRBV5-4
j_call: TRBJ2-7
d_call: TRBD1
clone_size: .
cdr3_nt: TGTGCCAGCAGCACCCGGGACAGCTCCTACGAGCAGTACTTC
cdr3_aa: CASSTRDSSYEQYF

v_call: TRBV28
j_call: TRBJ2-3
d_call: .
clone_size: few
cdr3_nt: TGTGCCAGCAGTTTAGGGCTAGCCCCAGATACGCAGTATTTT
cdr3_aa: CASSLGLAPDTQYF

v_call: TRBV13
j_call: TRBJ1-4
d_call: TRBD1
clone_size: .
cdr3_nt: TGTGCCAGCAGCGCCTTGACAGGGACTAATGAAAAACTGTTTTTT
cdr3_aa: CASSALTGTNEKLFF

v_call: TRBV7-9
j_call: TRBJ2-5
d_call: .
clone_size: .
cdr3_nt: TGTGCCAGCAGCTTAGTAGGGTACCAAGAGACCCAGTACTTC
cdr3_aa: CASSLVGYQETQYF

v_call: TRBV10-3
j_call: TRBJ2-3
d_call: .
clone_size: .
cdr3_nt: TGTGCCATCAGTGAGTCCTCCCCCATGGCAGATACGCAGTATTTT
cdr3_aa: CAISESSPMADTQYF

v_call: TRBV5-1
j_call: TRBJ2-7
d_call: .
clone_size: few
cdr3_nt: TGCGCCAGCAGCTTGGAGGTGACAGCCTACGAGCAGTACTTC
cdr3_aa: CASSLEVTAYEQYF

v_call: TRBV7-9
j_call: TRBJ1-1
d_call: TRBD1
clone_size: .
cdr3_nt: TGTGCCAGCAGCGCCGGACAGGGAATGAACACTGAAGCTTTCTTT
cdr3_aa: CASSAGQGMNTEAFF

v_call: TRBV4-1
j_call: TRBJ2-6
d_call: .
clone_size: .
cdr3_nt: TGCGCCAGCAGCCAATCAGGGTCTGGGGCCAACGTCCTGACTTTC
cdr3_aa: CASSQSGSGANVLTF

v_call: TRBV30
j_call: TRBJ2-3
d_call: .
clone_size: .
cdr3_nt: TGTGCCTCCCGGTCGGGCATTGGTACGCAGTATTTT
cdr3_aa: CASRSGIGTQYF

v_call: TRBV11-3
j_call: TRBJ2-7
d_call: .
clone_size: .
cdr3_nt: TGTGCCAGCAGCCCCTCGGGCGGATACTACGAGCAGTACTTC
cdr3_aa: CASSPSGGYYEQYF

v_call: TRBV7-9
j_call: TRBJ2-1
d_call: TRBD2
clone_size: .
cdr3_nt: TGTGCCAGCAGCTACGGACAAGCTAGCGGAATTTTGGATGAGCAGTTCTTC
cdr3_aa: CASSYGQASGILDEQFF

v_call: TRBV7-8
j_call: TRBJ1-2
d_call: .
clone_size: few
cdr3_nt: TGTGCCAGCAGCCAACGGGTATATGGCTACACCTTC
cdr3_aa: CASSQRVYGYTF

v_call: TRBV20-1
j_call: TRBJ2-2
d_call: .
clone_size: .
cdr3_nt: TGCAGTGCTAGAGTGCCCGGGGAGCTGTTTTTT
cdr3_aa: CSARVPGELFF

v_call: TRBV19
j_call: TRBJ1-6
d_call: TRBD1
clone_size: .
cdr3_nt: TGTGCCACCACTCTCTCGGGGACAGGGAATTCACCCCTCCACTTT
cdr3_aa: CATTLSGTGNSPLHF

v_call: TRBV7-9
j_call: TRBJ2-1
d_call: .
clone_size: .
cdr3_nt: TGTGCCAGCAGCCATCCGTGGGGTTGGCGGGTCAACAATGAGCAGTTCTTC
cdr3_aa: CASSHPWGWRVNNEQFF

v_call: TRBV29-1
j_call: TRBJ1-5
d_call: .
clone_size: few
cdr3_nt: TGCAGCGTTGATAGGGGCGCGGGTCAGCCCCAGCATTTT
cdr3_aa: CSVDRGAGQPQHF

v_call: TRBV9
j_call: TRBJ2-1
d_call: TRBD2
clone_size: .
cdr3_nt: TGTGCCAGCAGCGTTGGACTAGCGGGAGGGGGAAACGAGTTCTTC
cdr3_aa: CASSVGLAGGGNEFF

v_call: TRBV4-1
j_call: TRBJ2-2
d_call: .
clone_size: .
cdr3_nt: TGCGCCAGCAGCGTCGGGACCGGGGAGCTGTTTTTT
cdr3_aa: CASSVGTGELFF